This T cell receptor beta chain is from a study of cytomegalovirus exposure and HLA in healthy donors. This clone came up a few times. Its antigen is still unknown. Study-wide results and limits: Associated with cytomegalovirus, according to the listing, were 150 to 200 TCR beta chains. A later analysis appeared to link common viral pathogens to several of the most significant clusters. In vitro work confirmed that three CMV-associated chains recognize CMV antigens.

The PCR employed 60 Vbeta primers together with 13 Jbeta primers. Here immunoSEQ multiplex PCR was the method, and the copy in TCRdb shows in-frame clones only, minus some. The sample has 120,000 or so clones, more than 60% seen once. Nominal health characterized the donors when sampled, though unrecorded immune exposures were likely. The clonotype was recovered from a man between 25 and 39 years old in good health and CMV-seronegative. The material sequenced was PBMCs.

The CDR3 loop reads CASSPAGELFF. CDR3 bases: TGTGCCAGCAGCCCCGCGGGGGAGCTGTTTTTT. The rearrangement uses TRBV7-9 and TRBJ2-2; D unresolved. Trimming removed 5 bases at V and 8 bases at J, with 6 bases between. Germline V gene lookup returns CDR1 SEHNR and CDR2 FQNEAQ (reference sequence). The CDR3 is 11 residues long. The variable domain in full, completed from reference TRBV7-9 and TRBJ2-2, reads DTGVSQNPRHKITKRGQNVTFRCDPISEHNRLYWYRQTLGQGPEFLTYFQNEAQLEKSRLLSDRFSAERPKGSFSTLEIQRTEQGDSAMYLCASSPAGELFFGEGSRLTVL.